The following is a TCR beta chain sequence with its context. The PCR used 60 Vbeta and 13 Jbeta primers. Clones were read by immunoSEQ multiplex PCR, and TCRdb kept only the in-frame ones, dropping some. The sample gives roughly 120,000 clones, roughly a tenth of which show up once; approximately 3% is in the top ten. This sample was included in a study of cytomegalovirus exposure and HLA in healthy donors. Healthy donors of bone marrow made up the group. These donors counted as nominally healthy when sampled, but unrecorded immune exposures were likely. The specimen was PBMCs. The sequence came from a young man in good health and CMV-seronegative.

CDR3 nucleotides: TGTGCCACCCGGACTAGCGGGAGATTAGCGGGCAATGAGCAGTTCTTC. This encodes CATRTSGRLAGNEQFF. This chain links TRBV15 with TRBJ2-1; 13 bases align to TRBD2. V shed 8 bases and J 6 bases; nucleotides not matched to a gene: 10. CDR3 length equals 16 residues. CDR1 and CDR2 (germline): LNHNV, YYDKDF (reference sequence). The full variable domain, in which reference TRBV15 and TRBJ2-1 provide the parts outside the CDR3, is DAMVIQNPRYQVTQFGKPVTLSCSQTLNHNVMYWYQQKSSQAPKLLFHYYDKDFNNEADTPDNFQSRRPNTSFCFLDIRSPGLGDTAMYLCATRTSGRLAGNEQFFGPGTRLTVL.